The 3 T cell receptor beta chains given below trace back to one sample, sequenced in a study of T cells after yellow fever vaccination. TCRdb fed the 5' RACE reads into MiXCR, producing one record per CDR3 protein. The sample contains approximately 260,000 distinct CDR3 sequences, around 5.2% of which appear only once. Sequenced material: CD4+ T cells sorted from PBMCs, taken on the day of the yellow fever booster vaccination. The source is a young man who received the YFV17D yellow fever vaccine.

This clonotype has just a few counts. The chain employs TRBV19 and TRBJ2-2, with 7 bases lining up with TRBD1. Germline CDR1 LNHDA, CDR2 SQIVND (reference sequence). V lost 3 bases, J lost 0 bases, and 1 base stayed unmatched. This CDR3 is built from 15 residues. The DNA of the CDR3 is TGTGCCAGTAGTATTGGGACAGCGAACACCGGGGAGCTGTTTTTT. Translating it yields CASSIGTANTGELFF.

This clonotype was counted many times. One end of the junction does not line up with germline, which may come from a read error. V is TRBV5-1 and J is TRBJ2-2; 12 bases are shared with TRBD2. The CDR3 is 19 residues long. CDR1 and CDR2 (germline): SGHRS, YFSETQ. CDR3 sequence: CASSLFRASGGAKTGELFF. The CDR3 DNA follows: TGCGCCAGCAGCTTGTTCAGAGCTAGCGGGGGGGCGAAGACCGGGGAGCTGTTTTTT.

The J gene is TRBJ2-3, the V gene TRBV20-1; a possible D gene is TRBD2 (6 bases). The CDR3 spans 11 residues. CDR1 and CDR2 from the germline V gene are DFQATT and SNEGSKA (reference sequence). Deletions cut 3 bases from V and 5 bases from J, with 6 bases between. The CDR3 nucleotides read TGCAGTGCTAGGGGGGGAGATACGCAGTATTTT. Encoded protein: CSARGGDTQYF.